This entry lists 12 T cell receptor beta chains sequenced from one sample in a study of tumor-infiltrating lymphocytes in localized non-small cell lung cancer. TCRdb's table, derived via immunoSEQ multiplex PCR, lists solely in-frame clones and lacks some. The data show some 15,000 clones, 60% to 85% seen once. Input material: lung tumor tissue. The receptors here all came from a human donor with non-small cell lung cancer.

This chain uses TRBV5-6 with TRBJ2-7; D call uncertain. The CDR3 runs to 12 residues. The ends were cut back, 0 bases at V and 2 bases at J, with 3 bases in the middle. From germline, CDR1 is SGHDT and CDR2 YYEEEE. The CDR3 DNA reads TGTGCCAGCAGCTTGGGAACCTACGAGCAGTACTTC. Translation: CASSLGTYEQYF. The full variable domain, with the rest looked up from reference TRBV5-6 and TRBJ2-7, is DAGVTQSPTHLIKTRGQQVTLRCSPKSGHDTVSWYQQALGQGPQFIFQYYEEEERQRGNFPDRFSGHQFPNYSSELNVNALLLGDSALYLCASSLGTYEQYFGPGTRLTVT.

This chain joins TRBV28 and TRBJ1-4, with TRBD1 matching over 10 bases. Germline CDR1 MDHEN, CDR2 SYDVKM. Trimming cost V 5 bases and J 3 bases; bases outside gene matches: 6. CDR3 length: 16 residues. As DNA, the CDR3 is TGTGCCAGCAGTGGGGGACAGGGGTTCGCTAATGAAAAACTGTTTTTT. It yields the protein CASSGGQGFANEKLFF.

The chain has TRBV27 and TRBJ1-1; no clear D gene. This CDR3 has 13 residues. Looked up from germline, CDR1 is MNHEY and CDR2 is SMNVEV (reference sequence). V lost 5 bases, J lost 1 base, and 8 bases lay in between. The CDR3 sequence: CASSHMRNTEAFF. CDR3 bases: TGTGCCAGCAGTCACATGAGGAACACTGAAGCTTTCTTT.

The chain is built from TRBV18 and TRBJ1-1, with 7 bases matching TRBD1. The CDR3 is 17 residues long. CDR1 KGHSH and CDR2 LQKENI come from the germline V gene. The trim removed 1 base at V and 4 bases at J, leaving 12 bases unmatched. CDR3 bases: TGTGCCAGCTCACCACTTACAGGGGCCAGAAGGGGCACTGAAGCTTTCTTT. Its translation is CASSPLTGARRGTEAFF.

CDR3 in amino acids: CASKVSTNTDTQYF. DNA for the CDR3: TGCGCCAGCAAGGTATCCACAAACACAGATACGCAGTATTTT. This sequence joins TRBV5-1 and TRBJ2-3; the D is unclear. Deletions cut 6 bases from V and 2 bases from J, with 13 bases between. The CDR3 has 14 residues. CDR1 SGHRS and CDR2 YFSETQ come from the germline V gene.

This chain joins TRBV7-2 and TRBJ1-6, with 10 bases lining up with TRBD1. J lost 13 bases, V lost 5 bases, and 5 bases had no gene match. The CDR3 has 13 residues. Germline lookup yields CDR1 SGHTA and CDR2 FQGNSA. CDR3 in DNA: TGTGCCAGCAGCCGACAGGGGGCGACGCCCCTCCACTTT. This gives the protein CASSRQGATPLHF.

V usage is TRBV6-5 and J usage is TRBJ2-7; TRBD2 is a possible D gene (5 bases). Trimming removed 6 bases from V and 7 bases from J, with 16 bases in between. The germline CDR1 and CDR2 sequences are MNHEY and SVGAGI. This CDR3 region has 13 residues. The CDR3 spells CASSQLTGGEQYF. The CDR3 bases are TGTGCCAGCAGCCAACTCACCGGCGGGGAGCAGTACTTC.

V and J are TRBV27 and TRBJ1-5, with D hard to call. Germline V gives CDR1 MNHEY, CDR2 SMNVEV (reference sequence). CDR3 length: 12 amino acids. V was pared by 3 bases and J by 7 bases, with 7 bases between. This chain's CDR3 is CASSFRGQPQHF. Written as DNA, the CDR3 is TGTGCCAGCAGTTTCCGGGGACAGCCCCAGCATTTT.

This clone was seen a single time. This rearrangement joins TRBV28 to TRBJ1-6; tentative D call: TRBD1 (5 bases). The CDR3 covers 15 residues. V lost 6 bases, J lost 3 bases, and 12 bases lay in between. Germline CDR1 reads MDHEN; CDR2 reads SYDVKM. The CDR3 DNA sequence: TGTGCCAGCAGATTCGGAGGGGACTATAATTCACCCCTCCACTTT. Encoded protein: CASRFGGDYNSPLHF.

CDR3 sequence reads: CASSLYGAAHSGANVLTF. CDR3 DNA: TGTGCCAGCAGCTTATACGGGGCGGCCCACTCTGGGGCCAACGTCCTGACTTTC. The chain couples TRBV13 to TRBJ2-6; D is tentatively TRBD1 or TRBD2 (5 bases each). V was cut by 2 bases and J by 0 bases, with 14 bases left in between. This CDR3 has 18 amino acids. Per germline, CDR1 PRHDT and CDR2 FYEKMQ (reference sequence).

This chain joins TRBV5-6 and TRBJ2-7; D remains ambiguous. V lost 1 base and J lost 0, with 11 bases in between. The length of the CDR3 is 15 residues. Germline V gene sequence: CDR1 SGHDT, CDR2 YYEEEE. The CDR3 is CASSLYSYNSYEQYF. The DNA for the CDR3 is TGTGCCAGCAGCTTGTATAGTTACAACTCCTACGAGCAGTACTTC.

The genes are TRBV4-1 and TRBJ1-1; 9 positions agree with TRBD1. CDR1 is MGHRA and CDR2 is YSYEKL in the germline V gene. V was clipped by 3 bases and J by 5 bases; unmatched bases: 4. The CDR3 totals 14 residues. The CDR3 DNA reads TGCGCCAGCAGCCAGATGACAGGGGGGACTGAAGCTTTCTTT. This sequence encodes CASSQMTGGTEAFF.